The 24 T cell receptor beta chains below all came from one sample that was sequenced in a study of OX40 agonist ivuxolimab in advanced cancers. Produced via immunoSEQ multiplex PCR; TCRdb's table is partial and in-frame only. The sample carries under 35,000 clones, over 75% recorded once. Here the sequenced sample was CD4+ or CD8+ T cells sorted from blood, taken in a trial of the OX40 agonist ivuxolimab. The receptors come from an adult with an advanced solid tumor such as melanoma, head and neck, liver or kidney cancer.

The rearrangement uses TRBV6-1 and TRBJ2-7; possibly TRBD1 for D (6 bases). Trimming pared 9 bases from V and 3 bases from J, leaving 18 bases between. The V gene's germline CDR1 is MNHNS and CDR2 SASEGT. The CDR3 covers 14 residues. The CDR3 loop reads CASTGQHLGYEQYF. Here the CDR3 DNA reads TGTGCCAGTACCGGACAGCACCTGGGCTACGAGCAGTACTTC.

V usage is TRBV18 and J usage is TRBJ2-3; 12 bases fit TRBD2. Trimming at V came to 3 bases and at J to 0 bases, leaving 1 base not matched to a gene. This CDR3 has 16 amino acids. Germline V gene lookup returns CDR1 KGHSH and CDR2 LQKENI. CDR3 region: CASSPGTSGSTDTQYF. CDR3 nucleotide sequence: TGTGCCAGCTCACCTGGGACTAGCGGGAGCACAGATACGCAGTATTTT.

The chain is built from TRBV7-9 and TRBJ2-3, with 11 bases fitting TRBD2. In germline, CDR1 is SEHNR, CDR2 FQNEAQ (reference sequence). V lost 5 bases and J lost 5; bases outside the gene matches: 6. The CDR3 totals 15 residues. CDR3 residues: CASSPGLAAEDTQYF. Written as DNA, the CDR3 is TGTGCCAGCAGCCCGGGACTAGCGGCGGAAGATACGCAGTATTTT.

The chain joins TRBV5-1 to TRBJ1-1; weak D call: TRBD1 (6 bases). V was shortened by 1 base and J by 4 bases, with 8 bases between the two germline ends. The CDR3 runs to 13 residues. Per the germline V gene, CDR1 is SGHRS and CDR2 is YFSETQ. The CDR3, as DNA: TGCGCCAGCAGCTTGTCAGGGGCCACTGAAGCTTTCTTT. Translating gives CASSLSGATEAFF.

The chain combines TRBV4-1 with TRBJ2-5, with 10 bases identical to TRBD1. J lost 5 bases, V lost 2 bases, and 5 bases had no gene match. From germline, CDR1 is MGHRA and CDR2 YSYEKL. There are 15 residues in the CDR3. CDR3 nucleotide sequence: TGCGCCAGCAGCCAAACCGGGACAGGGGACGAGACCCAGTACTTC. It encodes CASSQTGTGDETQYF.

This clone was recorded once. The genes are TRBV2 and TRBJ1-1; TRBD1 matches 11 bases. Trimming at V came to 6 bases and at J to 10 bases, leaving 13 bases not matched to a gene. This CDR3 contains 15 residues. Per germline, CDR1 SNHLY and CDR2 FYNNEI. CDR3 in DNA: TGTGCCAGCAGCCTCGAATCACCGGACAGGGGGCGAGCTTTCTTT. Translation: CASSLESPDRGRAFF.

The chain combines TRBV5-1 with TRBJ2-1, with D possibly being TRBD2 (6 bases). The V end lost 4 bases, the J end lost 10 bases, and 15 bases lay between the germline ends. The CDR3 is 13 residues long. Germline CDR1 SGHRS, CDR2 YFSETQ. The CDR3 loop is CASSLTEGGEQFF. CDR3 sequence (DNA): TGCGCCAGCAGCCTTACGGAGGGTGGCGAGCAGTTCTTC.

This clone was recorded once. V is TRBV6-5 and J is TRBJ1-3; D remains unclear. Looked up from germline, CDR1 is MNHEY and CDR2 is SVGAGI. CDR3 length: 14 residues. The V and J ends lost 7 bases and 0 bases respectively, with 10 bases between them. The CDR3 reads CASKWTISGNTIYF. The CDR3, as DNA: TGTGCCAGCAAGTGGACGATCTCTGGAAACACCATATATTTT.

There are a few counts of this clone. The CDR3 DNA reads as TGTGCCAGCAGCTTAGCGGGGCTAGGGGGAGAGACCCAGTACTTC. Translating gives CASSLAGLGGETQYF. The chain joins TRBV7-6 to TRBJ2-5; D may be TRBD1 (6 bases). The V end lost 0 bases, the J end lost 4 bases, and 12 bases lay between the germline ends. The CDR3 runs 15 residues. Looked up from germline, CDR1 is SGHVS and CDR2 is FNYEAQ.

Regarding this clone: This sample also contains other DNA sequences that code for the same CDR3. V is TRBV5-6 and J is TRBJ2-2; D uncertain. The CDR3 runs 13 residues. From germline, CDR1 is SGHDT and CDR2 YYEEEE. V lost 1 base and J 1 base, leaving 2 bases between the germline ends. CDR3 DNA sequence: TGTGCCAGCAGCTTGTGGAACACCGGGGAGCTGTTTTTT. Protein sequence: CASSLWNTGELFF. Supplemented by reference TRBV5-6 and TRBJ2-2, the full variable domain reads DAGVTQSPTHLIKTRGQQVTLRCSPKSGHDTVSWYQQALGQGPQFIFQYYEEEERQRGNFPDRFSGHQFPNYSSELNVNALLLGDSALYLCASSLWNTGELFFGEGSRLTVL.

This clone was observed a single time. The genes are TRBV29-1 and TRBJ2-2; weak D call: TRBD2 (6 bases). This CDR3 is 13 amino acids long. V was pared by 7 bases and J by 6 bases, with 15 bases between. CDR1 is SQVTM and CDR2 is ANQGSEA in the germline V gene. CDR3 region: CSAHEGGAGELFF. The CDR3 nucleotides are TGCAGCGCCCATGAGGGAGGAGCCGGGGAGCTGTTTTTT.

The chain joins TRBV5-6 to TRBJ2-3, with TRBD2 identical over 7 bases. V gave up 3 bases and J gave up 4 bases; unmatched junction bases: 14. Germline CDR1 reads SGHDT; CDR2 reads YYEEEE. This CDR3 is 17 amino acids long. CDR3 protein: CASSWEGGTDWADTQYF. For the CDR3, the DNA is TGTGCCAGCAGCTGGGAGGGCGGGACGGACTGGGCAGATACGCAGTATTTT.

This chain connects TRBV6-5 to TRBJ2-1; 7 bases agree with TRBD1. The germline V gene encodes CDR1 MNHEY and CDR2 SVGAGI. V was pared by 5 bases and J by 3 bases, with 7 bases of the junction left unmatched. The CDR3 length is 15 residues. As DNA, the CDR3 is TGTGCCAGCAGTACTGGACAGGTGGGCTACAATGAGCAGTTCTTC. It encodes CASSTGQVGYNEQFF.

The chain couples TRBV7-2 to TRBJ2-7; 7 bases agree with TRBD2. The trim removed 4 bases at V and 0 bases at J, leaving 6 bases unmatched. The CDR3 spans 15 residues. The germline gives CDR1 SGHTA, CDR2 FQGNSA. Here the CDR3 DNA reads TGTGCCAGCAGCTCACAAGCGGGACCCTCCTACGAGCAGTACTTC. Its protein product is CASSSQAGPSYEQYF.

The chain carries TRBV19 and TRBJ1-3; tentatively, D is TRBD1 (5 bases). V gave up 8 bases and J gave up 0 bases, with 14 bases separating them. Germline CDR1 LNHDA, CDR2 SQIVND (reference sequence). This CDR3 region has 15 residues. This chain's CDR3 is CASGEQAASGNTIYF. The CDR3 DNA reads TGTGCCAGTGGAGAACAGGCGGCCTCTGGAAACACCATATATTTT.

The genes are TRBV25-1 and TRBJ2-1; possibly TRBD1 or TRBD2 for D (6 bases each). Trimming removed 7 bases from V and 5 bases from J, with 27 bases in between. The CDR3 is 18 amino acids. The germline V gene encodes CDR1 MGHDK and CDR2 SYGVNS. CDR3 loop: CASNRATGTPRSDNEQFF. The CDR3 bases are TGTGCCAGCAACCGTGCTACAGGGACTCCCCGATCGGACAATGAGCAGTTCTTC.

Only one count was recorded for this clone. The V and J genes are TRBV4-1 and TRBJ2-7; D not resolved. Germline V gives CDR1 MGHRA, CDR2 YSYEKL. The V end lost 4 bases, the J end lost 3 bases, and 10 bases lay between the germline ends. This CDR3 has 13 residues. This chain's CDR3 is CASSLGRNYEQYF. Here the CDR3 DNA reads TGCGCCAGCAGCCTGGGCAGAAACTACGAGCAGTACTTC.

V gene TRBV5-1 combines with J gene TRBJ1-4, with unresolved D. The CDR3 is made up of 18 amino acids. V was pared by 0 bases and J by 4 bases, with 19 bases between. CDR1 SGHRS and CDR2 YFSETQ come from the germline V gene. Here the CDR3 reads CASSLGGNKRNGNEKLFF. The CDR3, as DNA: TGCGCCAGCAGCTTGGGAGGGAATAAACGCAATGGTAATGAAAAACTGTTTTTT.

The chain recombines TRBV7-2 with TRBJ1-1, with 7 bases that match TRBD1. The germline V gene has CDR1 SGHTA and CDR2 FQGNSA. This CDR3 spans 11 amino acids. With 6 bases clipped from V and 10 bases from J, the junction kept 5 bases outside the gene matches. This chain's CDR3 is CASRTGATAFF. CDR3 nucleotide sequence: TGTGCCAGCAGAACAGGGGCCACAGCTTTCTTT.

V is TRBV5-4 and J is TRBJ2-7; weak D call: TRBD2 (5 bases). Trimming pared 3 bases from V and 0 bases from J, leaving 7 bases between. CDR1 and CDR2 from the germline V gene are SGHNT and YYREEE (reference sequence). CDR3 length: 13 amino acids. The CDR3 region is CASSYGLSYEQYF. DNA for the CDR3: TGTGCCAGCAGCTACGGACTCTCCTACGAGCAGTACTTC.

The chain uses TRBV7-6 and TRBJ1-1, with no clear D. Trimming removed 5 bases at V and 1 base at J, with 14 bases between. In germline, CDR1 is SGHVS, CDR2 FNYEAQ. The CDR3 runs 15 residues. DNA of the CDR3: TGTGCCAGCAGCCCCCCTAGAAAGGGGAACACTGAAGCTTTCTTT. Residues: CASSPPRKGNTEAFF. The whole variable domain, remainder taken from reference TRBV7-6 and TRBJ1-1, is GAGVSQSPRYKVTKRGQDVALRCDPISGHVSLYWYRQALGQGPEFLTYFNYEAQQDKSGLPNDRFSAERPEGSISTLTIQRTEQRDSAMYRCASSPPRKGNTEAFFGQGTRLTVV.

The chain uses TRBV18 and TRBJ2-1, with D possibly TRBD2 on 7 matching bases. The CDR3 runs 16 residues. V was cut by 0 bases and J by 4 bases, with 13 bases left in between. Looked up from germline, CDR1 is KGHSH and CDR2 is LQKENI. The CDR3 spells CASSPPTGRGYNEQFF. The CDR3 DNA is TGTGCCAGCTCACCACCCACAGGGAGGGGGTACAATGAGCAGTTCTTC.

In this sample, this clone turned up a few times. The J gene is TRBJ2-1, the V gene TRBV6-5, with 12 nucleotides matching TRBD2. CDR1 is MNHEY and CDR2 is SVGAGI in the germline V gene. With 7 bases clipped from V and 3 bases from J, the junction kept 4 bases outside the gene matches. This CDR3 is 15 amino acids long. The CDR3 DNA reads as TGTGCCAGCACTAGCGGGAGGGCAGGCTACAATGAGCAGTTCTTC. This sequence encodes CASTSGRAGYNEQFF.

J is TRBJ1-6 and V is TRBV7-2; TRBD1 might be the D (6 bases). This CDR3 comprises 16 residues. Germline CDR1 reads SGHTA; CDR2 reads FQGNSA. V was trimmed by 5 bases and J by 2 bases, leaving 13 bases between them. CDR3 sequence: CASSPQHRAYNSPLHF. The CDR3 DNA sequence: TGTGCCAGCAGCCCTCAACACAGGGCCTATAATTCACCCCTCCACTTT.